A single sample gave rise to the 27 T cell receptor beta chains below, sequenced in a study of blood T cell repertoires in COVID-19. Sequencing was performed with immunoSEQ multiplex PCR; in TCRdb, only in-frame clones are kept and a portion is missing. Altogether 130,000 to 150,000 clones are present, 75% to 90% being singletons, with the ten largest covering roughly 8%. Input material: peripheral blood. These receptors came from a woman in her fifties or sixties with COVID-19, enrolled during active disease.

The gene calls are TRBV19 and TRBJ2-5; 8 bases fit TRBD1. Germline V gene sequence: CDR1 LNHDA, CDR2 SQIVND (reference sequence). The CDR3 consists of 16 residues. J lost 4 bases, V lost 7 bases, and 14 bases had no gene match. The CDR3 bases are TGTGCCAGTACCACGACCCGGACAGGGTTCCCAGAGACCCAGTACTTC. This encodes CASTTTRTGFPETQYF. Complete variable domain (other parts from reference TRBV19 and TRBJ2-5): DGGITQSPKYLFRKEGQNVTLSCEQNLNHDAMYWYRQDPGQGLRLIYYSQIVNDFQKGDIAEGYSVSREKKESFPLTVTSAQKNPTAFYLCASTTTRTGFPETQYFGPGTRLLVL.

The chain employs TRBV9 and TRBJ1-1; D unresolved. Germline V lookup: CDR1 SGDLS, CDR2 YYNGEE. The CDR3 runs to 13 residues. Between the trimmed V and J ends, which lost 0 bases and 4 bases, there was a span of 7 bases. The CDR3 coding sequence is TGTGCCAGCAGCGTAGGACTAAGCACTGAAGCTTTCTTT. The encoded protein is CASSVGLSTEAFF.

The chain combines TRBV30 with TRBJ1-4; tentative D call: TRBD1 (5 bases). The CDR3 has 14 amino acids. Trimming left V 8 bases short and J 5 bases short, with 18 bases between. Germline CDR1 reads GTSNPN; CDR2 reads SVGIG (reference sequence). CDR3 bases: TGTGCCGCGGAGGTAGAGGGGAGGAATGAAAAACTGTTTTTT. Amino acids: CAAEVEGRNEKLFF.

This rearrangement joins TRBV19 to TRBJ1-3; D uncertain. The CDR3 runs to 15 residues. V was pared by 3 bases and J by 0 bases, with 9 bases between. CDR1 and CDR2 (germline): LNHDA, SQIVND (reference sequence). The CDR3 nucleotides are TGTGCCAGTAGTATTCGGAGTGGCTCTGGAAACACCATATATTTT. Translated: CASSIRSGSGNTIYF.

This clone was recorded a few times. The J gene is TRBJ1-2, the V gene TRBV6-5; 7 nucleotides agree with TRBD1. V shed 2 bases, J shed 8 bases, and the junction held 8 bases outside the gene matches. CDR3 length: 14 residues. CDR1 is MNHEY and CDR2 is SVGAGI in the germline V gene. The CDR3 is CASSYRQGQGGYTF. CDR3 DNA sequence: TGTGCCAGCAGTTACCGACAGGGCCAGGGGGGCTACACCTTC.

The chain couples TRBV4-3 to TRBJ2-5; 8 bases fit TRBD2. Germline-derived CDR1 and CDR2 are LGHNA and YSLEER. The trim removed 1 base at V and 5 bases at J, leaving 6 bases unmatched. This CDR3 comprises 15 residues. The CDR3: CASSQGAGAGETQYF. The CDR3 DNA is TGCGCCAGCAGCCAAGGAGCGGGGGCTGGTGAGACCCAGTACTTC.

This clone was seen only once. V is TRBV5-5 and J is TRBJ2-5, with 7 bases identical to TRBD2. Germline values: CDR1 SGHKS, CDR2 YYEKEE (reference sequence). The CDR3 is 13 amino acids. V lost 3 bases, J lost 7 bases, and 6 bases stayed unmatched. The CDR3 here is CASSYPRGVTQYF. In nucleotides, the CDR3 is TGTGCCAGCAGCTATCCACGGGGGGTGACCCAGTACTTC.

The chain employs TRBV11-3 and TRBJ2-1; 9 nucleotides match TRBD1. J gave up 8 bases and V 3 bases, and 14 bases lay outside the gene matches. CDR1 is SGHNT, CDR2 YENEEA, per germline. This CDR3 contains 17 residues. CDR3 residues: CASSFGGGGQGRDEQFF. CDR3 nucleotides: TGTGCCAGCAGCTTTGGTGGCGGGGGACAGGGTCGCGATGAGCAGTTCTTC.

Only one count was recorded for this clone. The V gene is TRBV7-2, the J gene TRBJ1-2, with D possibly matching TRBD1 (5 bases). There are 15 residues in the CDR3. Trimming stripped 4 bases from V and 4 bases from J, with 16 bases between. Germline assignment: CDR1 SGHTA and CDR2 FQGNSA. CDR3 sequence reads: CASSSAGGGGYGYTF. CDR3 bases: TGTGCCAGCAGCTCCGCCGGGGGGGGTGGCTATGGCTACACCTTC.

J is TRBJ1-6 and V is TRBV6-5; maybe TRBD1 (5 bases). With 5 bases removed from V and 8 bases from J, the gap between germline ends came to 10 bases. The germline V gene has CDR1 MNHEY and CDR2 SVGAGI. The CDR3 covers 13 residues. CDR3 sequence reads: CASSRRGDSPLHF. In nucleotides, the CDR3 is TGTGCCAGCAGTAGGCGGGGGGATTCACCCCTCCACTTT.

The rearrangement uses TRBV11-3 and TRBJ2-2, with 7 bases fitting TRBD1. The CDR3 is 15 residues long. In germline, CDR1 is SGHNT, CDR2 YENEEA. The J segment lost 6 bases and the V segment lost 5 bases, leaving 9 bases of the junction unmatched. The CDR3 coding sequence is TGTGCCAGCAGCCTAGGGACAGTAGACGCCGGGGAGCTGTTTTTT. It specifies CASSLGTVDAGELFF.

The chain joins TRBV7-9 to TRBJ2-3, with no clear D. Trimming took 0 bases from V and 0 from J, leaving 13 bases between them. The CDR3 runs to 17 residues. CDR1 is SEHNR and CDR2 is FQNEAQ in the germline V gene (reference sequence). The CDR3 spells CASSLAKRHPSTDTQYF. Here the CDR3 DNA reads TGTGCCAGCAGCTTAGCTAAGAGGCATCCTAGCACAGATACGCAGTATTTT. Full variable domain (outside the CDR3, taken from reference TRBV7-9 and TRBJ2-3): DTGVSQNPRHKITKRGQNVTFRCDPISEHNRLYWYRQTLGQGPEFLTYFQNEAQLEKSRLLSDRFSAERPKGSFSTLEIQRTEQGDSAMYLCASSLAKRHPSTDTQYFGPGTRLTVL.

J is TRBJ1-5 and V is TRBV20-1; D not resolved. The V end lost 3 bases, the J end lost 3 bases, and 15 bases lay between the germline ends. There are 15 residues in the CDR3. Germline V CDR1 and CDR2: DFQATT, SNEGSKA (reference sequence). CDR3 sequence reads: CSASKQQVFNQPQHF. For the CDR3, the DNA is TGCAGTGCTAGTAAACAGCAAGTCTTCAATCAGCCCCAGCATTTT.

The chain uses TRBV5-6 and TRBJ1-1; TRBD1 might be the D (6 bases). The germline V and J ends were trimmed by 0 bases and 1 base, with 13 bases remaining between them. CDR3 length equals 16 residues. The V gene's germline CDR1 is SGHDT and CDR2 YYEEEE. CDR3 in amino acids: CASSLVAGVGNTEAFF. The CDR3 DNA reads TGTGCCAGCAGCTTGGTGGCAGGGGTAGGGAACACTGAAGCTTTCTTT. The full variable domain, in which reference TRBV5-6 and TRBJ1-1 provide the parts outside the CDR3, is DAGVTQSPTHLIKTRGQQVTLRCSPKSGHDTVSWYQQALGQGPQFIFQYYEEEERQRGNFPDRFSGHQFPNYSSELNVNALLLGDSALYLCASSLVAGVGNTEAFFGQGTRLTVV.

CDR3 coding DNA: TGTGCCAGCAGTGAAGCGGGACAATATGGCTACACCTTC. It yields the protein CASSEAGQYGYTF. The chain links TRBV6-1 to TRBJ1-2, with a possible D match to TRBD1 (6 bases). Germline-derived CDR1 and CDR2 are MNHNS and SASEGT. The CDR3 has 13 residues. V lost 0 bases and J lost 5, with 7 bases in between.

This sequence joins TRBV12-3 or TRBV12-4 and TRBJ2-7; 7 bases fit TRBD2. After removal of 7 bases from V and 6 bases from J, the junction contained 6 bases not matched to a gene. The CDR3 runs to 12 residues. The CDR3 DNA follows: TGTGCCAGCAATCTAGCGGTCGGCGAGCAGTACTTC. Protein product: CASNLAVGEQYF.

The chain combines TRBV5-1 with TRBJ2-3, with D perhaps TRBD1 (5 bases). Germline CDR1 SGHRS, CDR2 YFSETQ. Between the trimmed V and J ends, which lost 2 bases and 2 bases, there was a span of 9 bases. The CDR3 spans 14 residues. The CDR3 DNA reads TGCGCCAGCAGCTTCGACAGCCTCACAGATACGCAGTATTTT. Translation gives CASSFDSLTDTQYF.

This chain uses TRBV7-3 with TRBJ2-1, with D perhaps TRBD2 (6 bases). Germline V gene data show CDR1 as SGHTA and CDR2 as FQGTGA. The CDR3 runs to 15 residues. V shed 5 bases and J shed 3 bases, with 14 bases lying between them. As DNA, the CDR3 is TGTGCCAGCAGCACCAGTGGGGGACTCTACAATGAGCAGTTCTTC. This translates into CASSTSGGLYNEQFF.

The rearrangement joins TRBV9 to TRBJ2-3, with D maybe TRBD2 (5 bases). The CDR3 length is 15 residues. Germline CDR1 is SGDLS and CDR2 is YYNGEE. V was cut by 0 bases and J by 5 bases, with 13 bases left in between. CDR3 residues: CASSVVGLAGDTQYF. DNA of the CDR3: TGTGCCAGCAGCGTAGTTGGGCTAGCAGGAGATACGCAGTATTTT.

This chain uses TRBV11-3 with TRBJ2-1; 7 nucleotides line up with TRBD2. Losses at the gene ends were 5 bases for V and 5 bases for J; bases not matched to a gene: 12. Germline CDR1 reads SGHNT; CDR2 reads YENEEA. This CDR3 has 16 residues. CDR3 nucleotides: TGTGCCAGCAGCGCCCGGAGGAGCGGGGCTCACAATGAGCAGTTCTTC. Residues: CASSARRSGAHNEQFF.

Here the CDR3 DNA reads TGTGCCAGCAGCCCTCCCGGGGTGAGTGCTGAAGCTTTCTTT. Its protein product is CASSPPGVSAEAFF. This chain joins TRBV6-6 and TRBJ1-1; D remains unclear. V was cut by 6 bases and J by 6 bases, with 17 bases left in between. The CDR3 contains 14 residues. Germline CDR1 is MNHNY and CDR2 is SVGAGI (reference sequence).

The chain joins TRBV19 to TRBJ2-7, with TRBD1 matching 7 bases. The germline gives CDR1 LNHDA, CDR2 SQIVND (reference sequence). CDR3 length equals 15 residues. V was pared by 5 bases and J by 3 bases, with 10 bases of the junction left unmatched. The CDR3 nucleotides read TGTGCCAGTAGTTTAAGACAGGGTGGGGGCTACGAGCAGTACTTC. The encoded protein is CASSLRQGGGYEQYF.

The gene calls are TRBV28 and TRBJ2-7; weak D call: TRBD1 (7 bases). V was pared by 4 bases and J by 4 bases, with 23 bases between. CDR1 MDHEN and CDR2 SYDVKM come from the germline V gene. The CDR3 contains 17 residues. The CDR3, as DNA: TGTGCCAGCAGTTCCCCTACAGGGGATGGGGGGCGTTACGAGCAGTACTTC. Translating gives CASSSPTGDGGRYEQYF. Full variable domain (missing parts from reference TRBV28 and TRBJ2-7): DVKVTQSSRYLVKRTGEKVFLECVQDMDHENMFWYRQDPGLGLRLIYFSYDVKMKEKGDIPEGYSVSREKKERFSLILESASTNQTSMYLCASSSPTGDGGRYEQYFGPGTRLTVT.

This chain connects TRBV29-1 to TRBJ1-2; weak D call: TRBD1 (5 bases). Germline V gene data show CDR1 as SQVTM and CDR2 as ANQGSEA. The CDR3 consists of 14 residues. Trimming left V 5 bases short and J 1 base short, with 14 bases between. CDR3 loop: CSVTGVAFNYGYTF. The CDR3 DNA sequence: TGCAGCGTTACGGGGGTAGCCTTTAACTATGGCTACACCTTC.

The V gene is TRBV14, the J gene TRBJ1-3; D is undetermined. This CDR3 is 16 amino acids long. Germline V lookup: CDR1 SGHDN, CDR2 FVKESK. V lost 2 bases to trimming and J lost 0 bases, with 11 bases between them. The CDR3 nucleotides read TGTGCCAGCAGCCAATTGGGAGATTTCTCTGGAAACACCATATATTTT. Translated: CASSQLGDFSGNTIYF.

The chain combines TRBV20-1 with TRBJ1-5; a possible D gene is TRBD1 (5 bases). This CDR3 is 15 amino acids long. Trimming took off 3 bases at V and 5 bases at J, with 17 bases between the two ends. In germline, CDR1 is DFQATT, CDR2 SNEGSKA (reference sequence). For the CDR3, the DNA is TGCAGTGCTAGTCCTTTCGGAGGGGAGGATCAGCCCCAGCATTTT. The encoded protein is CSASPFGGEDQPQHF.

This chain connects TRBV9 to TRBJ1-3; a possible D gene is TRBD1 (5 bases). Per germline, CDR1 SGDLS and CDR2 YYNGEE. The CDR3 loop spans 16 amino acids. V was pared by 4 bases and J by 2 bases, with 16 bases between. CDR3 sequence: CASSPSGGGTGNTIYF. The CDR3, as DNA: TGTGCCAGCAGCCCGTCGGGCGGGGGGACTGGAAACACCATATATTTT.